At least ten counts were recorded for the clone carrying this T cell receptor (beta chain). Preparation of the TCRbeta library was carried out with unique molecular identifiers. TCRdb recomputed calls from the PCR reads with MiXCR, one row per CDR3 protein. Among almost 500,000 distinct CDR3 sequences listed, under 12% were seen once. These data belong to a study of T-cell reconstitution after alpha-beta-depleted transplantation in children. The source is a child under 10 years old with inherited bone marrow failure, due to receive a stem cell transplant. The sample in question was PBMCs, obtained before TCRalphabeta/CD19-depleted stem cell transplant.

The DNA for the CDR3 is TGCGCCAGCAGCTCCGCTAGCGGGACTACCTACGAGCAGTACTTC. Translated: CASSSASGTTYEQYF. The chain has TRBV5-1 and TRBJ2-7; 9 bases agree with TRBD2. CDR3 length: 15 amino acids. V trimming: 3 bases; J trimming: 2 bases; junction bases outside the gene matches: 6. Germline values: CDR1 SGHRS, CDR2 YFSETQ.